This TCR beta chain emerged from a study of response to subunit inactivated influenza vaccine. TCRdb recomputed calls from the RT-PCR reads with MiXCR, one row per CDR3 protein. The sample lists more than 550,000 distinct CDR3 sequences, about 10% occurring once. This sample was also put to use in a study of T cells expressing NK-cell markers. This second study notes: TCR beta cDNA was generated via 5'RACE template switching incorporating UMIs. Researchers got TCR beta repertoires out of sorted CD3+CD56+NKG2C+, CD3+CD56+NKG2C- and CD3+CD56-NKG2C+ T cells. In the group of eight sequenced donors, seven were HCMV-seropositive and one was seronegative.

The clonotype was recovered from a man aged 45-60 years who received an inactivated influenza vaccine. This specimen was PBMCs from blood, taken on the day of vaccination.

As DNA, the CDR3 is TGTGCCAGCAGCTTAGTGGGCCTAGCGGGGTACAATGAGCAGTTCTTC. The encoded protein is CASSLVGLAGYNEQFF. This chain joins TRBV7-8 and TRBJ2-1; 9 bases line up with TRBD2. This CDR3 has 16 amino acids. Unmatched junction bases numbered 5, after V lost 1 base and J lost 4 bases. Germline-derived CDR1 and CDR2 are SGHVS and FQNEAQ.